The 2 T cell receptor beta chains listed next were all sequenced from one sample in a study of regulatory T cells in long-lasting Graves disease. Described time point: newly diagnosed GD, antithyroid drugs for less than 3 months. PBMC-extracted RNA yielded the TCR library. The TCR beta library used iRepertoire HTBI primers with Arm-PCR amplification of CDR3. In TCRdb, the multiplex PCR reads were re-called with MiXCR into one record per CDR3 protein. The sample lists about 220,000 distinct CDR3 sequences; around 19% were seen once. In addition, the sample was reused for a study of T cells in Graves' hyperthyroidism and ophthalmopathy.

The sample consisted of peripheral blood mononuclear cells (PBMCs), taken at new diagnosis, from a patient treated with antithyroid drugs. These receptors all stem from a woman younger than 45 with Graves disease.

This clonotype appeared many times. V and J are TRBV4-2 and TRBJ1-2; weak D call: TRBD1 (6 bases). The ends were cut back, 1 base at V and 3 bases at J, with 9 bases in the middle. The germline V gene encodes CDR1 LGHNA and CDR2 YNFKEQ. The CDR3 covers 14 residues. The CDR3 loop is CASSQAGADYGYTF. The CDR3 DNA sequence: TGTGCCAGCAGCCAAGCAGGGGCCGACTATGGCTACACCTTC.

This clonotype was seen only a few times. CDR3 amino acids: CASHPQVQETQYF. Written as DNA, the CDR3 is TGTGCCAGCCACCCCCAGGTCCAAGAGACCCAGTACTTC. The chain carries TRBV6-1 and TRBJ2-5; no reliable D call. Germline lookup yields CDR1 MNHNS and CDR2 SASEGT. CDR3 length equals 13 residues. The V end lost 8 bases, the J end lost 1 base, and 11 bases lay between the germline ends.